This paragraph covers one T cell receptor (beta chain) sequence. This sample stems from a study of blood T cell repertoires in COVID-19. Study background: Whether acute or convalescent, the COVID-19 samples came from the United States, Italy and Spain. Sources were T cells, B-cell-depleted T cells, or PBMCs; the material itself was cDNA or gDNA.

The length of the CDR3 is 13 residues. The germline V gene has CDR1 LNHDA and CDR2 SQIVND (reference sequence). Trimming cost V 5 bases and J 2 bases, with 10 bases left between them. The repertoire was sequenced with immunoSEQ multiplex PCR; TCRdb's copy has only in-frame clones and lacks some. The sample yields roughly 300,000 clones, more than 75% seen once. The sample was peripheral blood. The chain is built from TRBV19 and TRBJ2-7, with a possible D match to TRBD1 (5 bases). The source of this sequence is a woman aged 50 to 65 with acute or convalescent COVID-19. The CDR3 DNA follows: TGTGCCAGTAGTCACAGGTCCACCTACGAGCAGTACTTC. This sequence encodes CASSHRSTYEQYF.